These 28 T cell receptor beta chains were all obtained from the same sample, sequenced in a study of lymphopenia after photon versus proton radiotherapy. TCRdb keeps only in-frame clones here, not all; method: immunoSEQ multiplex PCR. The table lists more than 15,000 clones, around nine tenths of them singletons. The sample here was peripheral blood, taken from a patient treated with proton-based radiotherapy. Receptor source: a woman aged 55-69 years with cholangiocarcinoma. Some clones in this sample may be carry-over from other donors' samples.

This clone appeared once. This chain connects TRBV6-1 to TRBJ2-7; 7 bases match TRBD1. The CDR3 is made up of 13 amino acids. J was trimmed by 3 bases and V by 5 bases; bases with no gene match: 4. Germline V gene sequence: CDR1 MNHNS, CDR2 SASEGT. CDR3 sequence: CASSPDRFYEQYF. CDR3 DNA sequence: TGTGCCAGCAGTCCGGACAGGTTCTACGAGCAGTACTTC.

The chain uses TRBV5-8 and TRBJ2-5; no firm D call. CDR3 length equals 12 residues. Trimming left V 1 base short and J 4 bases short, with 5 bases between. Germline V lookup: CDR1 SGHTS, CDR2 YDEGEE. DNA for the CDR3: TGTGCCAGCAGCTTGAGGCCAGAGACCCAGTACTTC. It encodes CASSLRPETQYF.

The CDR3 DNA sequence: TGTGCCAGCAGGACTAAGAGTAGTAGCTCCTACGAGCAGTACTTC. It is translated as CASRTKSSSSYEQYF. The V gene is TRBV6-1, the J gene TRBJ2-7, with D tentatively TRBD2 (5 bases). The CDR3 loop spans 15 amino acids. CDR1 and CDR2 from the germline V gene are MNHNS and SASEGT. The ends were cut back, 6 bases at V and 0 bases at J, with 15 bases in the middle.

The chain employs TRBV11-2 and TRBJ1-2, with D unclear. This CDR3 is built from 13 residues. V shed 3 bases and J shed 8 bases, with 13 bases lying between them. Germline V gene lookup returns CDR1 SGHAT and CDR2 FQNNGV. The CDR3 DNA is TGTGCCAGCAGCTTCGGGCCGATCATAGGCTACACCTTC. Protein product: CASSFGPIIGYTF.

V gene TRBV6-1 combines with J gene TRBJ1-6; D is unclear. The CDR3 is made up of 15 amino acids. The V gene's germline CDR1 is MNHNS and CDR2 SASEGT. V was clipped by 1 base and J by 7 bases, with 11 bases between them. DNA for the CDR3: TGTGCCAGCAGTGAAGGCGGGGTCCAAAATTCACCCCTCCACTTT. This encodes CASSEGGVQNSPLHF.

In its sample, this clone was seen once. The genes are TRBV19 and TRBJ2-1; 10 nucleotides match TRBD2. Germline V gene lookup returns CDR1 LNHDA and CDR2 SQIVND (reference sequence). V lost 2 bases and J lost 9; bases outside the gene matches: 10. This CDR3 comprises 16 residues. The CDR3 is CASSIRGSGRAGEQFF. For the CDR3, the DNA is TGTGCCAGTAGTATAAGGGGGAGCGGGAGGGCCGGTGAGCAGTTCTTC.

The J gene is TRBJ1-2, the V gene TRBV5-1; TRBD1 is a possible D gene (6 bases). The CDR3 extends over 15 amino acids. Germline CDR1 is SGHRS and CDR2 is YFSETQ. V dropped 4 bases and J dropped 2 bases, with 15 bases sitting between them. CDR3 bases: TGCGCCAGCAGCATAACGGTAGGGGGAAACTATGGCTACACCTTC. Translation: CASSITVGGNYGYTF.

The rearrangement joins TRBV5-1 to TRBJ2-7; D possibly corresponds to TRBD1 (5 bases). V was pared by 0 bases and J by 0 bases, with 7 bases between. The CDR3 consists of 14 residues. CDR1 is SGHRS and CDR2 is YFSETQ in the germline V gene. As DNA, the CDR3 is TGCGCCAGCAGCTTGGGACAGACCTCCTACGAGCAGTACTTC. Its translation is CASSLGQTSYEQYF.

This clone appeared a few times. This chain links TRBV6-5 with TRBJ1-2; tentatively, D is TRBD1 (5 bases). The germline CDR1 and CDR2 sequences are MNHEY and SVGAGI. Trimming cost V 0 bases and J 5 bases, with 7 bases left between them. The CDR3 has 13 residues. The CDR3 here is CASSYSGQYGYTF. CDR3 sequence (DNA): TGTGCCAGCAGTTACTCGGGGCAGTATGGCTACACCTTC.

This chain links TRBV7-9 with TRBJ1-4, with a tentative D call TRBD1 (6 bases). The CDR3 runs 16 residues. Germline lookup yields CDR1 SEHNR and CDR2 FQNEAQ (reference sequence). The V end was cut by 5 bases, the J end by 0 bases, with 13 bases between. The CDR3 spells CASSLRTVATNEKLFF. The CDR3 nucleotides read TGTGCCAGCAGCCTCCGGACAGTTGCAACTAATGAAAAACTGTTTTTT.

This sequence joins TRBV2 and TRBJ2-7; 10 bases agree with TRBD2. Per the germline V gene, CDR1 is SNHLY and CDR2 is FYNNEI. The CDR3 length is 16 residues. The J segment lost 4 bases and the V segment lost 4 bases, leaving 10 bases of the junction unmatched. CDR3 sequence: CASSVPAGGIRYEQYF. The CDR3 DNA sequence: TGTGCCAGCAGTGTCCCAGCGGGGGGGATAAGGTACGAGCAGTACTTC.

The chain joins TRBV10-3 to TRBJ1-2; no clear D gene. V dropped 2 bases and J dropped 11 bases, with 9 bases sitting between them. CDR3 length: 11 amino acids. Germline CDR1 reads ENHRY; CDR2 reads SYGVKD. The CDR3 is CAISEARTYTF. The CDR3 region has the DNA TGTGCCATCAGTGAGGCCCGAACATACACCTTC.

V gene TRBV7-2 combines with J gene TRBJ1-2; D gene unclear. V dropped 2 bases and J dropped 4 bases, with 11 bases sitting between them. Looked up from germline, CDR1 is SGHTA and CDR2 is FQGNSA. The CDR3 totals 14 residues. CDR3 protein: CASSLTWAVYGYTF. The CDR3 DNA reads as TGTGCCAGCAGCTTAACCTGGGCCGTCTATGGCTACACCTTC.

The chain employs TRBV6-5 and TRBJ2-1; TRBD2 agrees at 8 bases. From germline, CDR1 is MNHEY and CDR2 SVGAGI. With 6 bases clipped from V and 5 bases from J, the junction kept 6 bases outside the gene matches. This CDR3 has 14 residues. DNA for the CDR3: TGTGCCAGCAGACCGGGACTAGACAACAATGAGCAGTTCTTC. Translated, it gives CASRPGLDNNEQFF.

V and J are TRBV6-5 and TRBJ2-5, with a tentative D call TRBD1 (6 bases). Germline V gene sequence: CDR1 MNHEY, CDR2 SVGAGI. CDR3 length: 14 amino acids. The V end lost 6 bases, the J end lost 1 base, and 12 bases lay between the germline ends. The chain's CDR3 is CASSRQATQETQYF. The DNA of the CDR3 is TGTGCCAGCAGCAGACAGGCAACCCAAGAGACCCAGTACTTC.

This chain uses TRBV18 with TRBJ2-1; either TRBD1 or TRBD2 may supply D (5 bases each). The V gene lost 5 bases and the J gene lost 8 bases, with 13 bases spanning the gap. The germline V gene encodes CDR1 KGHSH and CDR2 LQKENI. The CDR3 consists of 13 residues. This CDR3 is CASSAHRDDEQFF. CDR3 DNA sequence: TGTGCCAGCTCAGCTCACCGGGACGATGAGCAGTTCTTC.

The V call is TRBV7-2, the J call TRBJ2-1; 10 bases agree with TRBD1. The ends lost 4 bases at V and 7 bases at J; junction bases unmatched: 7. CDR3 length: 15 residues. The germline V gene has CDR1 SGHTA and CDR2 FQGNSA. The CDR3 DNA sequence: TGTGCCAGCAGCTCTAGTGGGACAGGGGTAAATGAGCAGTTCTTC. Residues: CASSSSGTGVNEQFF.

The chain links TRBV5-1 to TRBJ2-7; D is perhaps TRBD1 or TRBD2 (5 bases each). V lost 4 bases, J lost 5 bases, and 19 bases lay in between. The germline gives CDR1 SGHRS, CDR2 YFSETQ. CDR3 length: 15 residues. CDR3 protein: CASSPELAGTDEQYF. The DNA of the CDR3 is TGCGCCAGCAGCCCCGAGTTGGCAGGGACCGACGAGCAGTACTTC.

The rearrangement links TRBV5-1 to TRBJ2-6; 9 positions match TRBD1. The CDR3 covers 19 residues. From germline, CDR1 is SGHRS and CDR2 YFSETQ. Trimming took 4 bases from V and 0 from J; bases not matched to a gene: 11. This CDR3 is CASSTEQGAFYSGANVLTF. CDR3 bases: TGCGCCAGCAGCACAGAACAGGGGGCGTTTTACTCTGGGGCCAACGTCCTGACTTTC.

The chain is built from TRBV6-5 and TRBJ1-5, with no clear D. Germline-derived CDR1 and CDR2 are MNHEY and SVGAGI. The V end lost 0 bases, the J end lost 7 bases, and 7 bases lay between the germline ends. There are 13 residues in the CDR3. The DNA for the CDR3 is TGTGCCAGCAGTTACTCTGGCTACCAGCCCCAGCATTTT. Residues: CASSYSGYQPQHF.

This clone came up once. The chain's CDR3 is CASSFSGGGGASDTQYF. In DNA form, the CDR3 reads TGTGCCAGCAGCTTTAGCGGTGGCGGGGGGGCATCAGATACGCAGTATTTT. The V call is TRBV7-9, the J call TRBJ2-3; 9 positions agree with TRBD2. The CDR3 runs 17 residues. Germline CDR1 SEHNR, CDR2 FQNEAQ (reference sequence). J gave up 4 bases and V 3 bases, and 11 bases lay outside the gene matches. Variable domain in full (rest from reference TRBV7-9 and TRBJ2-3): DTGVSQNPRHKITKRGQNVTFRCDPISEHNRLYWYRQTLGQGPEFLTYFQNEAQLEKSRLLSDRFSAERPKGSFSTLEIQRTEQGDSAMYLCASSFSGGGGASDTQYFGPGTRLTVL.

The CDR3 DNA reads as TGTGCCAGCAGCTTAGGGCTACAGGGGGCTTATGAAAAACTGTTTTTT. The encoded protein is CASSLGLQGAYEKLFF. The rearrangement links TRBV11-2 to TRBJ1-4, with 9 bases fitting TRBD1. Germline-derived CDR1 and CDR2 are SGHAT and FQNNGV. V shed 1 base, J shed 6 bases, and the junction held 6 bases outside the gene matches. This CDR3 comprises 16 residues.

The CDR3 DNA reads as TGTGCCAGCACAGGGGGCAACTATGGCTACACCTTC. It is translated as CASTGGNYGYTF. The rearrangement joins TRBV6-1 to TRBJ1-2; 8 bases map to TRBD1. Unmatched junction bases numbered 0, after V lost 7 bases and J lost 2 bases. The CDR3 covers 12 residues. CDR1 is MNHNS, CDR2 SASEGT, per germline.

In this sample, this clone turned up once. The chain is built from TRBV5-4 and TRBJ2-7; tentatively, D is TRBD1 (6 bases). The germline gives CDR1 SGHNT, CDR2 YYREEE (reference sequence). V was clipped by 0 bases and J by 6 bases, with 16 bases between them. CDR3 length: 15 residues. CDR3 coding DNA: TGTGCCAGCAGCTTGGCCCTGACAGGCTCCATCGAGCAGTACTTC. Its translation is CASSLALTGSIEQYF.

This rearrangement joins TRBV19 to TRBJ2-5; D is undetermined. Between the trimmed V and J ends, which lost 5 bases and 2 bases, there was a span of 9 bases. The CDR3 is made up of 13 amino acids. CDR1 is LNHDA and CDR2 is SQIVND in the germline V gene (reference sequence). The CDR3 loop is CASSLFLQETQYF. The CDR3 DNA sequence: TGTGCCAGTAGTCTCTTCCTTCAAGAGACCCAGTACTTC. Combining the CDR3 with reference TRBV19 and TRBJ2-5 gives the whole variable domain DGGITQSPKYLFRKEGQNVTLSCEQNLNHDAMYWYRQDPGQGLRLIYYSQIVNDFQKGDIAEGYSVSREKKESFPLTVTSAQKNPTAFYLCASSLFLQETQYFGPGTRLLVL.

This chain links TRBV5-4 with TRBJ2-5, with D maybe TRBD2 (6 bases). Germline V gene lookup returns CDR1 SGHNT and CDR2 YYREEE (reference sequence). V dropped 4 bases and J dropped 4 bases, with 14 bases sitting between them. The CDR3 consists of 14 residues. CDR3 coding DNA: TGTGCCAGCAGCGAACCCGGAGGGAGAGAGACCCAGTACTTC. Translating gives CASSEPGGRETQYF.

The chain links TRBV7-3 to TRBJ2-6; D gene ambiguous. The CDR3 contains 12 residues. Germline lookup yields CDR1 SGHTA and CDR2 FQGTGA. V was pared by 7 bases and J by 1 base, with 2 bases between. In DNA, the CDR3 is TGTGCCAGCACTTCTGGGGCCAACGTCCTGACTTTC. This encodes CASTSGANVLTF.

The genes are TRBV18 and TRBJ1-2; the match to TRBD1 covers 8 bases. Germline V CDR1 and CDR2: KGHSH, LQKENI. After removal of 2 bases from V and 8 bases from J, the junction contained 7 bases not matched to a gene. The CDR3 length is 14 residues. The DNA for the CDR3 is TGTGCCAGCTCACCAACGGACAGGGAGGCGGGCTACACCTTC. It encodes CASSPTDREAGYTF.